This TCR beta chain is drawn from a study of vaccination and CD4 T cells after COVID-19. About the study: Convalescent patients had positive nasal swab PCR results for SARS-CoV-2. Disease was mild in nine and severe in one. Stimulation of cells relied on overlapping spike peptides derived from SARS-CoV-2, HCoV-NL63, HCoV-OC43 and HCoV-229E.

The Oncomine TCR Beta short-read assay was applied to DNA of cultured CD4+ T cells. TCRdb called the PCR reads again in MiXCR, with one record for every CDR3 protein. The sample gives roughly 12,000 distinct CDR3 sequences, 56% of which show up once; roughly 15% is in the top ten. Treatment defined: approximately nine-day PBMC culture with coronavirus spike peptide pools or control peptides (ViraFEST assay). The germline V gene encodes CDR1 DFQATT and CDR2 SNEGSKA (reference sequence). V lost 4 bases to trimming and J lost 11 bases; unmatched junction nucleotides: 14. The CDR3 is made up of 15 amino acids. This clonotype was seen more than once but under ten times. Its antigen is unknown.

This clonotype was sampled from a human donor who had recovered from COVID-19. The chain recombines TRBV20-1 with TRBJ2-4; 10 nucleotides agree with TRBD2. Specimen: CD4+ T cells from blood, cultured in vitro. The CDR3 loop reads CSATGALAGAVFQYF. The DNA for the CDR3 is TGCAGTGCTACGGGGGCCCTAGCGGGAGCGGTCTTTCAGTACTTC.